What follows are 21 T cell receptor beta chains derived from one specimen sequenced in a study of T cell responses to AZD1222 COVID-19 vaccine. TCRdb's table, derived via immunoSEQ multiplex PCR, lists solely in-frame clones and lacks some. This sample has roughly 200,000 clones, with over 85% found just once. The material sequenced was peripheral blood, taken 28 days after the second dose of the MenACWY control vaccine. These TCRs come from an adult who received the MenACWY meningococcal vaccine as a control.

This sequence joins TRBV6-5 and TRBJ1-6; 7 positions agree with TRBD1. Germline loops: CDR1 MNHEY, CDR2 SVGAGI. This CDR3 has 15 residues. Unmatched junction bases numbered 3, after V lost 5 bases and J lost 2 bases. The CDR3 region has the DNA TGTGCCAGCAGTCCACAGGGGACCTATAATTCACCCCTCCACTTT. The encoded protein is CASSPQGTYNSPLHF.

The rearrangement uses TRBV10-3 and TRBJ2-1; 8 bases match TRBD2. This CDR3 is 15 amino acids long. The J segment lost 4 bases and the V segment lost 3 bases, leaving 5 bases of the junction unmatched. Per the germline V gene, CDR1 is ENHRY and CDR2 is SYGVKD. This CDR3 is CAISDSGTSYNEQFF. The CDR3 DNA follows: TGTGCCATCAGTGATTCCGGGACTAGTTACAATGAGCAGTTCTTC.

In this sample, this clone turned up once. J is TRBJ1-3 and V is TRBV9; a weak D match, TRBD1 (5 bases). Germline CDR1 SGDLS, CDR2 YYNGEE. V was pared by 4 bases and J by 1 base, with 15 bases between. CDR3 length: 16 residues. The CDR3 DNA follows: TGTGCCAGCAGCCCAAGGACACTAGGATCTGGAAACACCATATATTTT. Translating it yields CASSPRTLGSGNTIYF.

CDR3 protein: CAIAGSYNEQFF. CDR3 coding DNA: TGTGCCATCGCAGGATCCTACAATGAGCAGTTCTTC. The V call is TRBV10-3, the J call TRBJ2-1; D is unclear. Germline values: CDR1 ENHRY, CDR2 SYGVKD. The CDR3 extends over 12 amino acids. Trimming took 8 bases from V and 1 from J, leaving 6 bases between them.

This chain links TRBV7-2 with TRBJ1-5; D uncertain. V was shortened by 1 base and J by 5 bases, with 6 bases between the two germline ends. The CDR3 sequence is 13 residues long. Germline V gene sequence: CDR1 SGHTA, CDR2 FQGNSA. CDR3 in amino acids: CASSLVGDQPQHF. In DNA, the CDR3 is TGTGCCAGCAGCTTAGTCGGAGATCAGCCCCAGCATTTT.

This chain connects TRBV10-3 to TRBJ2-2; 8 positions match TRBD1. Germline trimming cut 8 bases from V and 3 bases from J; bases unmatched to any gene: 5. Germline V gene lookup returns CDR1 ENHRY and CDR2 SYGVKD. This CDR3 comprises 14 residues. This CDR3 is CAIRQGADTGELFF. CDR3 bases: TGTGCCATCCGGCAGGGGGCAGACACCGGGGAGCTGTTTTTT.

The rearrangement links TRBV28 to TRBJ1-4; TRBD1 agrees at 8 bases. V lost 6 bases and J lost 7; bases outside the gene matches: 7. Germline values: CDR1 MDHEN, CDR2 SYDVKM. The CDR3 covers 14 residues. As DNA, the CDR3 is TGTGCCAGCAGCATACAGGGGGGTGTTGAAAAACTGTTTTTT. It translates to CASSIQGGVEKLFF. The variable domain in full, completed from reference TRBV28 and TRBJ1-4, reads DVKVTQSSRYLVKRTGEKVFLECVQDMDHENMFWYRQDPGLGLRLIYFSYDVKMKEKGDIPEGYSVSREKKERFSLILESASTNQTSMYLCASSIQGGVEKLFFGSGTQLSVL.

The genes are TRBV3-1 (or the pseudogene TRBV3-2) and TRBJ2-7; possible D gene TRBD1, 5 bases. Germline CDR1 LGHDT, CDR2 YNNKEL (reference sequence). The CDR3 loop spans 14 amino acids. V was pared by 5 bases and J by 5 bases, with 16 bases between. This CDR3 is CASSETGQSNEQYF. The CDR3 DNA reads TGTGCCAGCAGCGAAACCGGACAATCGAACGAGCAGTACTTC.

This chain uses TRBV5-1 with TRBJ2-6, with 9 bases that match TRBD1. The CDR3 contains 17 residues. Germline lookup yields CDR1 SGHRS and CDR2 YFSETQ. V dropped 1 base and J dropped 0; count of bases not matched to a gene: 2. CDR3 sequence reads: CASSLRTGDSGANVLTF. In nucleotides, the CDR3 is TGCGCCAGCAGCTTGAGGACAGGGGACTCTGGGGCCAACGTCCTGACTTTC.

The chain has TRBV5-1 and TRBJ2-1, with 7 nucleotides matching TRBD2. Germline CDR1 reads SGHRS; CDR2 reads YFSETQ. Trimming at V came to 4 bases and at J to 0 bases, leaving 7 bases not matched to a gene. The CDR3 sequence is 16 residues long. CDR3 coding DNA: TGCGCCAGCAGCGCTACGGGACTAAGCTCCTACAATGAGCAGTTCTTC. Amino acid sequence: CASSATGLSSYNEQFF.

The CDR3 coding sequence is TGTGCCAGCAGTGGGGGGACTAGCGGGAGTCGGCCTCAGTTCTTC. Amino acids: CASSGGTSGSRPQFF. This chain joins TRBV27 and TRBJ2-1; TRBD2 agrees at 14 bases. The CDR3 runs to 15 residues. Germline V gene sequence: CDR1 MNHEY, CDR2 SMNVEV (reference sequence). The trim removed 5 bases at V and 13 bases at J, leaving 10 bases unmatched.

This chain links TRBV11-3 with TRBJ1-1, with no clear D. Trimming cost V 2 bases and J 2 bases, with 12 bases left between them. CDR3 length: 15 residues. CDR1 and CDR2 (germline): SGHNT, YENEEA. The CDR3 nucleotides read TGTGCCAGCAGCTTATATCTGGCCCCAAACACTGAAGCTTTCTTT. This encodes CASSLYLAPNTEAFF.

The chain recombines TRBV7-2 with TRBJ1-4; D is uncertain. The ends were cut back, 2 bases at V and 6 bases at J, with 4 bases in the middle. This CDR3 is built from 12 residues. Germline V gives CDR1 SGHTA, CDR2 FQGNSA. The CDR3 DNA follows: TGTGCCAGCAGCTTACGGGATGAAAAACTGTTTTTT. It specifies CASSLRDEKLFF.

The V and J genes are TRBV10-1 and TRBJ2-7; D remains ambiguous. This CDR3 comprises 14 residues. The germline V gene encodes CDR1 WNHNN and CDR2 SYGVQD (reference sequence). The ends were cut back, 0 bases at V and 1 base at J, with 7 bases in the middle. CDR3 coding DNA: TGCGCCAGCAGTGAGTCGATTGGTTCCTACGAGCAGTACTTC. Translated, it gives CASSESIGSYEQYF.

J is TRBJ1-5 and V is TRBV19; 10 positions agree with TRBD1. Unmatched junction bases numbered 9, after V lost 2 bases and J lost 8 bases. The CDR3 contains 16 residues. In germline, CDR1 is LNHDA, CDR2 SQIVND (reference sequence). The CDR3 DNA is TGTGCCAGTAGTATAAGGGGACAGGGGCCGCGAGAGCCCCAGCATTTT. Protein: CASSIRGQGPREPQHF.

The rearrangement uses TRBV7-3 and TRBJ2-2, with 10 bases matching TRBD2. Germline assignment: CDR1 SGHTA and CDR2 FQGTGA. Losses at the gene ends were 6 bases for V and 7 bases for J; bases not matched to a gene: 5. The CDR3 covers 14 residues. The CDR3 sequence: CASSPGLAIGELFF. CDR3 coding DNA: TGTGCCAGCAGTCCGGGACTAGCGATCGGGGAGCTGTTTTTT.

The CDR3 bases are TGCAGCGCTGTGACAGGGGCGATCAATCAGCCCCAGCATTTT. As protein: CSAVTGAINQPQHF. The chain is built from TRBV29-1 and TRBJ1-5, with TRBD1 identical over 8 bases. Germline CDR1 SQVTM, CDR2 ANQGSEA. J lost 3 bases, V lost 7 bases, and 8 bases had no gene match. The CDR3 is 14 residues long.

The chain employs TRBV3-1 (or the pseudogene TRBV3-2) and TRBJ1-2, with D hard to call. The germline V and J ends were trimmed by 1 base and 6 bases, with 6 bases remaining between them. CDR1 LGHDT and CDR2 YNNKEL come from the germline V gene (reference sequence). This CDR3 has 12 amino acids. As DNA, the CDR3 is TGTGCCAGCAGCCAAGGGCGGGATGGCTACACCTTC. Protein sequence: CASSQGRDGYTF.

V is TRBV7-3 and J is TRBJ2-3; no clear D gene. Germline lookup yields CDR1 SGHTA and CDR2 FQGTGA. V lost 5 bases to trimming and J lost 6 bases, with 12 bases between them. This CDR3 has 13 residues. The CDR3, as DNA: TGTGCCAGCAGCCGCATCCCAGAGGATACGCAGTATTTT. Protein product: CASSRIPEDTQYF.

This clone was seen a handful of times. The rearrangement joins TRBV19 to TRBJ2-3, with 15 bases matching TRBD2. The CDR3 covers 19 residues. V lost 3 bases, J lost 5 bases, and 12 bases stayed unmatched. Per germline, CDR1 LNHDA and CDR2 SQIVND (reference sequence). The CDR3 DNA follows: TGTGCCAGTAGTATCGGACTAGCGGGAGGGCCGAGAGGGGAAGATACGCAGTATTTT. This gives the protein CASSIGLAGGPRGEDTQYF.

The chain carries TRBV5-1 and TRBJ2-5, with 7 bases aligning to TRBD1. In germline, CDR1 is SGHRS, CDR2 YFSETQ. The CDR3 is 15 amino acids. J gave up 4 bases and V 0 bases, and 6 bases lay outside the gene matches. The CDR3 region has the DNA TGCGCCAGCAGCTTGGTACAGGGGAAGGGAGAGACCCAGTACTTC. Translating it yields CASSLVQGKGETQYF.